This T cell receptor (beta chain) was identified in a study of regulatory T cells in long-lasting Graves disease. Study background: Persistent cases were those of Graves' disease that involved over 5 years of antithyroid drugs with positive TSH receptor antibodies. Study-wide results and limits: TRBV28, TRBJ1-2 and TRBJ2-5 were favored in persistent disease. Among persistent patients, a larger number of public clonotypes were shared (about 3,000) than among newly diagnosed patients (approximately 970). Persistent Graves' patients showed a TCR diversity that was lower than that of newly diagnosed ones.

This sample's time point: persistent/refractory GD, antithyroid drugs over 5 years with positive TRAb. PBMCs provided the RNA from which the TCR library was made. The V and J ends lost 5 bases and 5 bases, in that order; junction bases with no gene match: 7. This CDR3 has 15 residues. Building the TCR beta libraries relied on iRepertoire HTBI primers, and CDR3 regions underwent Arm-PCR. TCRdb itself ran the multiplex PCR reads through MiXCR, one entry per CDR3 protein. The table records hundreds of thousands of distinct CDR3 sequences, around a fifth of them present only once. To note about this clonotype: Its antigen is unidentified.

The source was peripheral blood mononuclear cells (PBMCs), collected when the disease was refractory, from a patient treated with antithyroid drugs. This receptor was identified in a female donor with Graves disease. The V call is TRBV12-3 or TRBV12-4, the J call TRBJ2-1, with TRBD1 matching over 9 bases. The CDR3 coding sequence is TGTGCCAGCAGTATTAACAGGGGGCGAGACAATGAGCAGTTCTTC. It translates to CASSINRGRDNEQFF.